This TCR beta chain appears in the sequencing data of a study of blood T cell repertoires in COVID-19. The repertoire was sequenced with immunoSEQ multiplex PCR; TCRdb's copy has only in-frame clones and lacks some. Of 87,000 or so clones in the sample, around 86% were seen once. This CDR3 has 14 residues. Looked up from germline, CDR1 is SEHNR and CDR2 is FQNEAQ (reference sequence). The V end lost 5 bases, the J end lost 3 bases, and 11 bases lay between the germline ends. This receptor was identified in a woman older than 75 with acute or convalescent COVID-19. This chain connects TRBV7-9 to TRBJ1-5; a possible D gene is TRBD1 (6 bases). Sequencing was carried out using peripheral blood. For the CDR3, the DNA is TGTGCCAGCAGCCCAGGGGCCCCCAATCAGCCCCAGCATTTT. It specifies CASSPGAPNQPQHF.